Presented here are 18 T cell receptor beta chains from one specimen sequenced in a study of cytomegalovirus exposure and HLA in healthy donors. Primers included in the PCR were 60 Vbeta and 13 Jbeta primers. Some clones are missing from TCRdb's copy, which holds only in-frame ones; the method was immunoSEQ multiplex PCR. Among 90,000 to 110,000 clones listed, just under 80% were seen once. The source material was PBMCs. Every receptor here comes from a man between 25 and 39 years old in good health and CMV-seronegative.

This chain connects TRBV10-3 to TRBJ1-2; the D gene is possibly TRBD1 (6 bases). The germline gives CDR1 ENHRY, CDR2 SYGVKD. The CDR3 totals 13 residues. The V end was cut by 5 bases, the J end by 4 bases, with 11 bases between. The DNA of the CDR3 is TGTGCCATCAGTCGGACAGCCTCCTATGGCTACACCTTC. This translates into CAISRTASYGYTF.

The V and J genes are TRBV5-6 and TRBJ2-7; D gene uncertain. CDR1 is SGHDT and CDR2 is YYEEEE in the germline V gene. V shed 1 base and J shed 4 bases, with 6 bases lying between them. The CDR3 runs 12 residues. The CDR3 region has the DNA TGTGCCAGCAGCTTGACTCCTTACGAGCAGTACTTC. Protein sequence: CASSLTPYEQYF.

The V call is TRBV6-5, the J call TRBJ1-5, with D hard to call. Germline lookup yields CDR1 MNHEY and CDR2 SVGAGI. The CDR3 is made up of 15 amino acids. V gave up 4 bases and J gave up 2 bases, with 12 bases separating them. Here the CDR3 reads CASSSWEAGNQPQHF. CDR3 in DNA: TGTGCCAGCAGTTCTTGGGAGGCCGGCAATCAGCCCCAGCATTTT.

This chain connects TRBV27 to TRBJ1-5; no clear D. Trimming shortened V by 3 bases and J by 2 bases, and 5 bases separated the two germline ends. The CDR3 covers 13 residues. Germline lookup yields CDR1 MNHEY and CDR2 SMNVEV (reference sequence). The CDR3 reads CASSFLGNQPQHF. The CDR3 DNA is TGTGCCAGCAGTTTTCTCGGCAATCAGCCCCAGCATTTT.

This chain uses TRBV9 with TRBJ2-1, with 10 positions matching TRBD2. The CDR3 covers 15 residues. CDR1 and CDR2 (germline): SGDLS, YYNGEE. Trimming took 0 bases from V and 10 from J; bases not matched to a gene: 7. CDR3: CASSVVSSGSQEQFF. The DNA of the CDR3 is TGTGCCAGCAGCGTAGTGTCTAGCGGGAGCCAAGAGCAGTTCTTC.

This clone was detected a few times. V usage is TRBV29-1 and J usage is TRBJ2-1; tentatively, D is TRBD2 (5 bases). The germline V gene encodes CDR1 SQVTM and CDR2 ANQGSEA. V gave up 6 bases and J gave up 6 bases, with 9 bases separating them. The CDR3 runs to 11 residues. The CDR3 here is CSVDSTNEQFF. CDR3 sequence (DNA): TGCAGCGTGGACTCTACCAATGAGCAGTTCTTC.

V usage is TRBV28 and J usage is TRBJ1-2; possibly TRBD1 for D (6 bases). Trimming took 5 bases from V and 8 from J, leaving 15 bases between them. In germline, CDR1 is MDHEN, CDR2 SYDVKM. The CDR3 is 13 amino acids. CDR3 in DNA: TGTGCCAGCAGTCTACAGGGTCGTCAAGGCTACACCTTC. Translation gives CASSLQGRQGYTF.

V gene TRBV19 combines with J gene TRBJ1-5, with D perhaps TRBD1 (5 bases). Trimming took 5 bases from V and 0 from J, leaving 11 bases between them. CDR3 size: 15 residues. CDR1 is LNHDA and CDR2 is SQIVND in the germline V gene (reference sequence). The CDR3 loop is CASSSVGASNQPQHF. CDR3 nucleotide sequence: TGTGCCAGTAGTTCGGTAGGGGCTAGCAATCAGCCCCAGCATTTT.

The sample holds one count of this clone. The chain couples TRBV29-1 to TRBJ1-5; possibly TRBD1 for D (6 bases). CDR3 size: 12 residues. Germline V gene data show CDR1 as SQVTM and CDR2 as ANQGSEA. Between the trimmed V and J ends, which lost 6 bases and 5 bases, there was a span of 11 bases. In nucleotides, the CDR3 is TGCAGCGTAGGGGGATTGGATCAGCCCCAGCATTTT. Translated: CSVGGLDQPQHF. The full variable domain, with the rest looked up from reference TRBV29-1 and TRBJ1-5, is SAVISQKPSRDICQRGTSLTIQCQVDSQVTMMFWYRQQPGQSLTLIATANQGSEATYESGFVIDKFPISRPNLTFSTLTVSNMSPEDSSIYLCSVGGLDQPQHFGDGTRLSIL.

V gene TRBV27 combines with J gene TRBJ1-4; D may be TRBD1 (6 bases). This CDR3 has 15 amino acids. V was clipped by 6 bases and J by 7 bases, with 18 bases between them. Germline values: CDR1 MNHEY, CDR2 SMNVEV (reference sequence). As DNA, the CDR3 is TGTGCCAGCAGATTAACGACGGTAGGGGGTGAAAAACTGTTTTTT. Its translation: CASRLTTVGGEKLFF.

This clone was seen a handful of times. The V call is TRBV5-1, the J call TRBJ2-5; TRBD1 agrees at 7 bases. Germline trimming cut 5 bases from V and 2 bases from J; bases unmatched to any gene: 12. The length of the CDR3 is 16 residues. Per germline, CDR1 SGHRS and CDR2 YFSETQ. The CDR3 region has the DNA TGCGCCAGCAGAGGGTTCCAAAACAGGGGACAAGAGACCCAGTACTTC. Its translation is CASRGFQNRGQETQYF.

This clone has only one observation. The chain joins TRBV14 to TRBJ2-7, with a weak D call TRBD2 (5 bases). The CDR3 has 11 residues. Germline loops: CDR1 SGHDN, CDR2 FVKESK. The germline V and J ends were trimmed by 1 base and 10 bases, with 8 bases remaining between them. CDR3 loop: CASSQVRDQYF. In DNA, the CDR3 is TGTGCCAGCAGCCAAGTCCGGGATCAGTACTTC.

V usage is TRBV19 and J usage is TRBJ1-1; a possible D gene is TRBD1 (6 bases). The V gene lost 3 bases and the J gene lost 1 base, with 18 bases spanning the gap. This CDR3 contains 17 residues. Germline CDR1 LNHDA, CDR2 SQIVND (reference sequence). CDR3 loop: CASSMQPAGVSNTEAFF. As DNA, the CDR3 is TGTGCCAGTAGTATGCAGCCGGCAGGGGTTTCGAACACTGAAGCTTTCTTT.

The J gene is TRBJ1-2, the V gene TRBV6-1; maybe TRBD1 (6 bases). Germline CDR1 reads MNHNS; CDR2 reads SASEGT. V dropped 6 bases and J dropped 4 bases, with 12 bases sitting between them. This CDR3 contains 13 residues. The CDR3 nucleotides read TGTGCCAGCAGCTACGACAGGAGCTATGGCTACACCTTC. As protein: CASSYDRSYGYTF.

V gene TRBV19 combines with J gene TRBJ1-3; D is unclear. Between the trimmed V and J ends, which lost 5 bases and 0 bases, there was a span of 11 bases. Germline-derived CDR1 and CDR2 are LNHDA and SQIVND (reference sequence). The CDR3 runs to 15 residues. DNA for the CDR3: TGTGCCAGTAGTCCGGGCGGGAACTCTGGAAACACCATATATTTT. This encodes CASSPGGNSGNTIYF.

This clone has only a few counts. The V and J genes are TRBV7-6 and TRBJ1-5; tentative D call: TRBD1 (5 bases). With 4 bases removed from V and 2 bases from J, the gap between germline ends came to 15 bases. From germline, CDR1 is SGHVS and CDR2 FNYEAQ. The CDR3 sequence is 16 residues long. Here the CDR3 DNA reads TGTGCCAGCAGCTGGGGAGGGGATTTGGGCAATCAGCCCCAGCATTTT. Protein sequence: CASSWGGDLGNQPQHF.

V gene TRBV5-1 combines with J gene TRBJ2-3; TRBD1 agrees at 10 bases. V was clipped by 5 bases and J by 4 bases; unmatched bases: 4. The CDR3 consists of 14 residues. In germline, CDR1 is SGHRS, CDR2 YFSETQ. This CDR3 is CASRWTGGPDTQYF. CDR3 nucleotide sequence: TGCGCCAGCAGATGGACAGGGGGACCAGATACGCAGTATTTT.

The rearrangement uses TRBV4-3 and TRBJ2-2; D remains ambiguous. CDR3 length equals 17 residues. The V gene lost 1 base and the J gene lost 4 bases, with 16 bases spanning the gap. From germline, CDR1 is LGHNA and CDR2 YSLEER. CDR3 nucleotides: TGCGCCAGCAGCCAAGGGCGTAGTTTAGTAGCCACCGGGGAGCTGTTTTTT. As protein: CASSQGRSLVATGELFF.